These 32 T cell receptor beta chains were sequenced from one sample in a study of cytomegalovirus exposure and HLA in healthy donors. The PCR was carried out with 60 Vbeta primers and 13 Jbeta primers. The table came from immunoSEQ multiplex PCR; TCRdb's copy has only in-frame clones and leaves some out. The sample yields about 160,000 clones, roughly 80% seen once. Sequencing used PBMCs. Source of these receptors: a male donor in good health and CMV-seronegative.

The V gene is TRBV5-1, the J gene TRBJ2-2, with D maybe TRBD2 (7 bases). Trimming left V 7 bases short and J 0 bases short, with 16 bases between. Germline CDR1 reads SGHRS; CDR2 reads YFSETQ. CDR3 length: 16 residues. The DNA for the CDR3 is TGCGCCAGCTATCGGGGGGCCCCGGCGAACACCGGGGAGCTGTTTTTT. This encodes CASYRGAPANTGELFF.

The chain employs TRBV2 and TRBJ2-1; D might be TRBD2 (5 bases). The V gene lost 4 bases and the J gene lost 0 bases, with 10 bases spanning the gap. The CDR3 totals 15 residues. The germline CDR1 and CDR2 sequences are SNHLY and FYNNEI. In DNA form, the CDR3 reads TGTGCCAGCAGTGTCCAGCGGAGCTCCTACAATGAGCAGTTCTTC. Residues: CASSVQRSSYNEQFF.

The V gene is TRBV5-1, the J gene TRBJ1-1, with a possible D match to TRBD1 (5 bases). CDR1 and CDR2 from the germline V gene are SGHRS and YFSETQ. The CDR3 extends over 15 amino acids. Trimming removed 0 bases at V and 2 bases at J, with 11 bases between. CDR3 bases: TGCGCCAGCAGCTTGGCCGACAGATTAAACACTGAAGCTTTCTTT. Encoded protein: CASSLADRLNTEAFF.

This chain joins TRBV27 and TRBJ2-7; 8 nucleotides line up with TRBD1. The CDR3 has 18 amino acids. V dropped 1 base and J dropped 2; count of bases not matched to a gene: 13. Per germline, CDR1 MNHEY and CDR2 SMNVEV (reference sequence). CDR3 nucleotides: TGTGCCAGCAGTTTATACGGGACAGGCGGCGGGCTAACCTACGAGCAGTACTTC. Its translation is CASSLYGTGGGLTYEQYF.

A few counts support this clone. The rearrangement uses TRBV5-1 and TRBJ1-1; TRBD1 is a possible D gene (6 bases). In germline, CDR1 is SGHRS, CDR2 YFSETQ. V was shortened by 4 bases and J by 6 bases, with 16 bases between the two germline ends. This CDR3 has 14 amino acids. This CDR3 is CASSGTGRGAEAFF. CDR3 nucleotide sequence: TGCGCCAGCAGCGGAACAGGGAGAGGGGCTGAAGCTTTCTTT.

This chain uses TRBV28 with TRBJ2-2; TRBD2 agrees at 8 bases. Germline V gene data show CDR1 as MDHEN and CDR2 as SYDVKM. V gave up 3 bases and J gave up 4 bases; unmatched junction bases: 7. The CDR3 length is 16 residues. The CDR3 loop reads CASSLLAGISTGELFF. The CDR3 DNA reads TGTGCCAGCAGTTTGCTAGCGGGCATATCCACCGGGGAGCTGTTTTTT.

This sequence joins TRBV11-3 and TRBJ2-5; no definite D call. The J call may not be correct, given that the DNA end is closer to TRBJ2-7. Germline CDR1 SGHNT, CDR2 YENEEA. There are 13 residues in the CDR3. CDR3 protein: CASSRGVVHEQYF. CDR3 coding DNA: TGTGCCAGCAGCCGAGGAGTAGTCCACGAGCAGTACTTC.

This chain connects TRBV6-5 to TRBJ1-2; D uncertain. V lost 0 bases and J lost 0, with 11 bases in between. This CDR3 has 16 residues. Looked up from germline, CDR1 is MNHEY and CDR2 is SVGAGI. The DNA of the CDR3 is TGTGCCAGCAGTTACTCAATGGGCAGAGCTAACTATGGCTACACCTTC. It encodes CASSYSMGRANYGYTF.

The chain combines TRBV19 with TRBJ1-1; 9 nucleotides line up with TRBD1. The germline V gene has CDR1 LNHDA and CDR2 SQIVND (reference sequence). The V gene end was trimmed by 4 bases and the J gene end by 0 bases; junction bases not matched to a gene: 12. This CDR3 has 18 residues. CDR3 protein: CASSRIRDRARMNTEAFF. The CDR3 DNA is TGTGCCAGTAGTAGAATCCGGGACAGGGCCAGAATGAACACTGAAGCTTTCTTT.

This clone has a handful of counts. The chain has TRBV6-5 and TRBJ1-2; D gene unclear. This CDR3 spans 13 amino acids. Germline V lookup: CDR1 MNHEY, CDR2 SVGAGI. With 2 bases removed from V and 7 bases from J, the gap between germline ends came to 11 bases. Here the CDR3 reads CASSYESRSGYTF. The CDR3 bases are TGTGCCAGCAGTTACGAGAGCCGGTCTGGCTACACCTTC.

This chain joins TRBV15 and TRBJ1-6, with a weak D call TRBD1 (6 bases). Looked up from germline, CDR1 is LNHNV and CDR2 is YYDKDF (reference sequence). The CDR3 runs 15 residues. Trimming left V 3 bases short and J 7 bases short, with 13 bases between. CDR3: CATSRPQGRNSPLHF. As DNA, the CDR3 is TGTGCCACCAGCAGGCCACAGGGTAGGAATTCACCCCTCCACTTT.

The chain joins TRBV28 to TRBJ2-5; D perhaps matches TRBD2 (5 bases). Germline values: CDR1 MDHEN, CDR2 SYDVKM. This CDR3 has 14 residues. Trimming removed 6 bases at V and 5 bases at J, with 16 bases between. CDR3 nucleotide sequence: TGTGCCAGCAGCCGCGGGTCACGACCGGAGACCCAGTACTTC. Its protein product is CASSRGSRPETQYF.

This clone was picked up a small number of times. The chain employs TRBV4-2 and TRBJ1-4, with D unresolved. Germline lookup yields CDR1 LGHNA and CDR2 YNFKEQ. The CDR3 has 14 residues. V was clipped by 1 base and J by 4 bases, with 7 bases between them. CDR3 region: CASSQGAGNEKLFF. The DNA of the CDR3 is TGTGCCAGCAGCCAAGGAGCGGGTAATGAAAAACTGTTTTTT.

This chain connects TRBV27 to TRBJ2-2, with D maybe TRBD1 (6 bases). Trimming shortened V by 3 bases and J by 6 bases, and 11 bases separated the two germline ends. CDR3 length: 14 amino acids. The germline CDR1 and CDR2 sequences are MNHEY and SMNVEV (reference sequence). CDR3 sequence: CASSFLRQAGELFF. The CDR3 bases are TGTGCCAGCAGTTTCCTAAGACAGGCCGGGGAGCTGTTTTTT.

The genes are TRBV6-4 and TRBJ1-1; D gene uncertain. Trimming took off 2 bases at V and 3 bases at J, with 7 bases between the two ends. This CDR3 contains 13 residues. The germline V gene encodes CDR1 MRHNA and CDR2 SNTAGT. CDR3 bases: TGTGCCAGCAGTGACAGGGAGGACACTGAAGCTTTCTTT. Its protein product is CASSDREDTEAFF.

CDR3 in amino acids: CASSLVGRGPQPQHF. CDR3 nucleotides: TGTGCCAGCAGCTTGGTGGGGAGAGGCCCGCAGCCCCAGCATTTT. This sequence joins TRBV5-6 and TRBJ1-5; D is unclear. This CDR3 region has 15 residues. The germline V gene encodes CDR1 SGHDT and CDR2 YYEEEE. V was clipped by 0 bases and J by 7 bases, with 14 bases between them.

With regard to this clone: The sample contains more than one DNA sequence encoding this CDR3. The chain couples TRBV2 to TRBJ1-5, with TRBD1 as a possible D gene (5 bases). This CDR3 has 13 amino acids. V shed 7 bases and J shed 1 base, with 8 bases lying between them. CDR1 SNHLY and CDR2 FYNNEI come from the germline V gene. In DNA form, the CDR3 reads TGTGCCAGCAACGGGGGGAGCAATCAGCCCCAGCATTTT. This sequence encodes CASNGGSNQPQHF. Complete variable domain (other parts from reference TRBV2 and TRBJ1-5): EPEVTQTPSHQVTQMGQEVILRCVPISNHLYFYWYRQILGQKVEFLVSFYNNEISEKSEIFDDQFSVERPDGSNFTLKIRSTKLEDSAMYFCASNGGSNQPQHFGDGTRLSIL.

This clone occurred once. The CDR3 coding sequence is TGTGCCAGCAGTGCTCTAGCGGGGGGAACCGGGGAGCTGTTTTTT. It specifies CASSALAGGTGELFF. This chain joins TRBV6-4 and TRBJ2-2; 11 bases map to TRBD2. After removal of 4 bases from V and 5 bases from J, the junction contained 3 bases not matched to a gene. This CDR3 region has 15 residues. Germline V lookup: CDR1 MRHNA, CDR2 SNTAGT.

The genes are TRBV18 and TRBJ2-5; D gene ambiguous. The CDR3 is 13 residues long. V gave up 2 bases and J gave up 1 base, with 5 bases separating them. Germline V gene sequence: CDR1 KGHSH, CDR2 LQKENI. CDR3 bases: TGTGCCAGCTCACCAGGCAGCCAAGAGACCCAGTACTTC. Translated: CASSPGSQETQYF.

V is TRBV19 and J is TRBJ2-5; 14 bases line up with TRBD2. The last part of the DNA fits TRBJ2-7 better; the J call may be wrong. The CDR3 has 16 residues. Per the germline V gene, CDR1 is LNHDA and CDR2 is SQIVND (reference sequence). The CDR3 loop is CASSPGLAGDTYEQYF. The CDR3 DNA reads TGTGCCAGTAGCCCGGGACTAGCGGGGGATACCTACGAGCAGTACTTC.

This clone was counted a single time. One end of the junction does not line up with germline, which may come from a read error. The same CDR3 can be traced to other DNA sequences in this sample. The chain combines TRBV13 with TRBJ1-1, with TRBD1 matching over 9 bases. This CDR3 contains 13 residues. Germline lookup yields CDR1 PRHDT and CDR2 FYEKMQ (reference sequence). The CDR3 DNA follows: TGTGCCAGCGGACAGGGGATGAGAACTGAGGCTTTCTTT. The encoded protein is CASGQGMRTEAFF.

This chain uses TRBV7-2 with TRBJ2-1; 12 nucleotides agree with TRBD2. This CDR3 is 16 amino acids long. Germline-derived CDR1 and CDR2 are SGHTA and FQGNSA. V lost 5 bases and J lost 8; bases outside the gene matches: 10. CDR3 sequence (DNA): TGTGCCAGCAGCCCCCGGACTAGCGGGATATCATATGAGCAGTTCTTC. Amino acid sequence: CASSPRTSGISYEQFF.

The V gene is TRBV5-1, the J gene TRBJ2-7, with D perhaps TRBD1 (6 bases). Trimming took off 4 bases at V and 0 bases at J, with 11 bases between the two ends. The CDR3 spans 14 residues. Per the germline V gene, CDR1 is SGHRS and CDR2 is YFSETQ. CDR3 residues: CASSPGQNSYEQYF. The CDR3 nucleotides read TGCGCCAGCAGCCCCGGACAGAACTCCTACGAGCAGTACTTC.

This rearrangement joins TRBV9 to TRBJ1-2; D might be TRBD1 (5 bases). Trimming removed 3 bases from V and 3 bases from J, with 15 bases in between. This CDR3 is built from 15 residues. The V gene's germline CDR1 is SGDLS and CDR2 YYNGEE. In nucleotides, the CDR3 is TGTGCCAGCAGCGCTCAATGGAGGGGCGACTATGGCTACACCTTC. Its translation: CASSAQWRGDYGYTF.

This sequence joins TRBV7-2 and TRBJ1-1, with a tentative D call TRBD1 (6 bases). Germline V gene data show CDR1 as SGHTA and CDR2 as FQGNSA. V was trimmed by 5 bases and J by 6 bases, leaving 19 bases between them. CDR3 length equals 15 residues. Here the CDR3 reads CASSPPSSGAAEAFF. The CDR3 bases are TGTGCCAGCAGCCCCCCCTCTTCAGGGGCGGCTGAAGCTTTCTTT.

This clone appeared once. This chain links TRBV7-6 with TRBJ1-4; D gene unclear. Trimming took 3 bases from V and 0 from J, leaving 8 bases between them. Germline V gene data show CDR1 as SGHVS and CDR2 as FNYEAQ. CDR3 length: 15 residues. The CDR3 spells CASSLASTTNEKLFF. The CDR3 nucleotides are TGTGCCAGCAGCTTGGCCTCAACAACTAATGAAAAACTGTTTTTT.

The genes are TRBV6-1 and TRBJ2-2; 7 bases map to TRBD2. CDR3 size: 17 residues. With 4 bases clipped from V and 1 base from J, the junction kept 9 bases outside the gene matches. The germline V gene has CDR1 MNHNS and CDR2 SASEGT. CDR3 loop: CASSGPPRGGNTGELFF. For the CDR3, the DNA is TGTGCCAGCAGTGGCCCTCCCCGCGGGGGGAACACCGGGGAGCTGTTTTTT.

The chain carries TRBV28 and TRBJ2-7; no clear D gene. Germline CDR1 is MDHEN and CDR2 is SYDVKM. The CDR3 extends over 11 amino acids. V dropped 6 bases and J dropped 4 bases, with 7 bases sitting between them. CDR3: CASRSQYEQYF. CDR3 DNA sequence: TGTGCCAGCAGGTCCCAGTACGAGCAGTACTTC.

The table lists this clone with a few counts. The genes are TRBV5-1 and TRBJ2-2, with TRBD1 as a possible D gene (5 bases). The ends were cut back, 2 bases at V and 4 bases at J, with 18 bases in the middle. This CDR3 is 17 amino acids long. Germline CDR1 is SGHRS and CDR2 is YFSETQ. The CDR3 bases are TGCGCCAGCAGCTTCCTCGACGAAGGGGTTAGCACCGGGGAGCTGTTTTTT. Its protein product is CASSFLDEGVSTGELFF.

V gene TRBV7-3 combines with J gene TRBJ2-1; D may be TRBD2 (5 bases). Trimming removed 5 bases from V and 2 bases from J, with 22 bases in between. CDR1 is SGHTA and CDR2 is FQGTGA in the germline V gene. The CDR3 runs 18 residues. The CDR3 here is CASSASKITPGTYNEQFF. DNA of the CDR3: TGTGCCAGCAGCGCGTCCAAAATAACCCCGGGAACCTACAATGAGCAGTTCTTC.

The chain couples TRBV19 to TRBJ2-1; 9 bases agree with TRBD2. Germline CDR1 LNHDA, CDR2 SQIVND (reference sequence). V lost 3 bases and J lost 6; bases outside the gene matches: 12. The CDR3 length is 17 residues. The CDR3 nucleotides are TGTGCCAGTAGTATTAGTAGCGGGAGAAGGGGCTCCAATGAGCAGTTCTTC. Protein sequence: CASSISSGRRGSNEQFF.

J is TRBJ2-1 and V is TRBV19; tentative D call: TRBD1 (5 bases). The V gene's germline CDR1 is LNHDA and CDR2 SQIVND (reference sequence). Trimming cost V 3 bases and J 12 bases, with 12 bases left between them. The CDR3 totals 12 residues. The CDR3 loop reads CASSMKGLGQFF. The DNA for the CDR3 is TGTGCCAGTAGTATGAAGGGGTTGGGGCAGTTCTTC.